The subject of this entry is one T cell receptor (beta chain). The antigen this receptor binds is unknown. The sample holds no much larger clone one base away, and base qualities are not on file. The library was prepared using 5' RACE. The run used an Illumina HiSeq 2500. A second PCR of about 7 to 12 cycles was run with a J-beta primer mix and a sample-barcoded 5' primer. A template-switch 5' adaptor carrying 12 random nucleotides introduced a unique molecular identifier onto each TCR beta cDNA molecule. Each sample yielded at least 3 million CDR3-containing paired-end reads. All of the RNA was converted into first-strand cDNA using the Mint cDNA synthesis kit, with a TRBC-specific oligonucleotide serving as the primer. All cDNA was treated with uracil-DNA glycosylase and then went through a first 18-cycle PCR with the universal primers M1SS and BC2_uni_R. The published analysis was carried out like this. Normalization of each sample was performed by random selection of 1 million high-quality reads, each carrying a distinct molecular identifier. Instead of being binned into consensus sequences, reads that shared molecular identifiers were thrown out. CDR3 identification, clonotype clustering and error correction used MiTCR with a Q25 quality threshold and the strictest error-elimination algorithm. A nonparametric unseen species model with Euler transformation was used to estimate a lower bound on total TCR beta diversity. Clones were called with MiXCR by TCRdb after fastp trimmed the public reads at Q25, and only in-frame beta chains were retained. Rows matching on CDR3 protein sequence are summarized as one entry with the most common DNA and genes. It is TCRdb's table, rather than the study itself, that gives the V and J calls and clone size. The sample table holds some 1.4 million distinct CDR3 sequences, of which 35% to 45% were seen once. Jointly, the top ten make up around 8% of the sample.

This entry is derived from a study of blood T cells in healthy people across ages (dated by TCRdb to the mid-2010s). With regard to the full study: Template switching captured roughly one uniquely barcoded TCR beta cDNA molecule per two T cells in model experiments. Using deep sequencing normalized with unique cDNA molecular identifiers, the study measured how TCR beta repertoire diversity changes with age. The donors were divided into four age groups: young (average about 15 years), middle-aged (about 40), aged (roughly 60) and long-lived (roughly 82). Donors of different ages were randomly distributed across sequencing lanes to avoid experimental bias. For two donors (one aged 18 to 29 and one aged 80 or older), the study analyzed two additional independent replicas of 1 million unique cDNA reads from the same blood draw.

Broader findings and caveats from the paper: Bulk unsorted PBMC profiling prevented conclusive comparison of naive and antigen-experienced compartments. There was a strong correlation between observed TCR beta diversity and the percentage of naive T cells measured by flow cytometry. Estimates of total diversity based on one million sequenced T cells were considered lower bounds and underestimates. Because the CMV infection status of the donors was unknown, age-related changes in expanded clonotypes may potentially have been confounded. Compared with the aged group, more naive CD4+ T cells, fewer expanded clones and increased TCR diversity were shown by the long-lived group, suggesting age selection. Observed TCR beta diversity per million T cells fell roughly linearly with age, and a significant reduction was already apparent by age approximately 41.

The donors were 40 or so Caucasian individuals from Russia, aged roughly 6 to 90 years, who were systemically healthy. Each donor gave 8 to 10 milliliters of peripheral blood, drawn into EDTA-treated Vacutainer tubes. Ficoll-Paque density-gradient centrifugation was used to isolate PBMCs, with at least 7 million obtained per sample. Trizol reagent was used to extract total RNA from the PBMCs, yielding at least 5 micrograms per sample. For every donor, an aliquot of PBMCs went through flow cytometry to measure the percentages of naive CD45RAhigh/CD27high T cells. Germline trimming: 4 bases from V, 5 bases from J; junction bases outside gene matches: 16. The CDR3 numbers 17 residues from cysteine through phenylalanine. The sequence is cut down to CDR3 DNA, 51 bases in frame from base 1. For CDR1 and CDR2, the germline V gene lists SGHRS and YFSETQ.

This TCR came from a woman younger than 30 in good health. The V and J genes are TRBV5-1 and TRBJ2-3; TRBD1 agrees with 7 junctional bases. Sample: blood. The bases read TGCGCCAGCAGCCGACTCTGGGACAGAGACCTGATAGATACGCAGTATTTT. Translated, it gives CASSRLWDRDLIDTQYF.